This passage covers 7 T cell receptor beta chains from one sample sequenced in a study of Graves' ophthalmopathy and Graves' hyperthyroidism. Amplified material comprised TCR beta CDR3 regions derived from RNA transcripts. Investigators did first-round RT-PCR with HTBI primers, then second-round multiplex PCR. TCRdb recomputed calls from the multiplex PCR reads with MiXCR, one row per CDR3 protein. The data contain roughly 610,000 distinct CDR3 sequences, roughly 20% of them singletons. Sequencing used peripheral blood. The receptors here all came from a woman younger than 35 with stable Graves' hyperthyroidism. Some clones in this sample may be carry-over from other donors' samples.

This clonotype was recorded at least ten times. The chain couples TRBV5-1 to TRBJ2-7; 8 nucleotides line up with TRBD1. V shed 4 bases, J shed 0 bases, and the junction held 3 bases outside the gene matches. The CDR3 covers 14 residues. The germline CDR1 and CDR2 sequences are SGHRS and YFSETQ. CDR3 protein: CASSPQGVSYEQYF. The CDR3 nucleotides are TGCGCCAGCAGCCCACAGGGGGTCTCCTACGAGCAGTACTTC.

This clonotype was observed many times. This chain connects TRBV12-3 or TRBV12-4 to TRBJ2-2; 11 bases match TRBD1. V gave up 6 bases and J gave up 7 bases; unmatched junction bases: 10. The CDR3 loop spans 16 amino acids. Here the CDR3 DNA reads TGTGCCAGCAGCCTCCCGGGACAGGGGGTCGGCGGGGAGCTGTTTTTT. Translating it yields CASSLPGQGVGGELFF.

This clonotype has a count of ten or more. This sequence joins TRBV6-5 and TRBJ1-6; D is perhaps TRBD1 (6 bases). Per germline, CDR1 MNHEY and CDR2 SVGAGI. This CDR3 region has 17 residues. V shed 2 bases and J shed 3 bases, with 14 bases lying between them. The CDR3 loop reads CASSYLGGANYNSPLHF. The CDR3 nucleotides read TGTGCCAGCAGTTACCTCGGGGGGGCCAACTATAATTCACCCCTCCACTTT.

For this clonotype: Mismatch with germline at one junction end may stem from a read error. The chain is built from TRBV30 and TRBJ1-6; 7 bases match TRBD1. The CDR3 spans 13 residues. CDR1 is GTSNPN and CDR2 is SVGIG in the germline V gene (reference sequence). The DNA of the CDR3 is TGTGCCTGGAGGGGCAGGGGGGATTCACACCTCCACTTT. Translated, it gives CAWRGRGDSHLHF.

This clonotype occurred many times. This chain uses TRBV11-3 with TRBJ2-2; a weak D match, TRBD1 (6 bases). Germline assignment: CDR1 SGHNT and CDR2 YENEEA. V was clipped by 3 bases and J by 0 bases, with 8 bases between them. This CDR3 is built from 15 residues. The CDR3 region has the DNA TGTGCCAGCAGCTTGGGACACCCGAACACCGGGGAGCTGTTTTTT. Amino acids: CASSLGHPNTGELFF.

Ten or more counts support this clonotype. This chain uses TRBV12-3 or TRBV12-4 with TRBJ1-5, with D uncertain. This CDR3 comprises 14 residues. V lost 6 bases and J lost 5, with 14 bases in between. CDR3 loop: CASRLGGGHQPQHF. The CDR3 nucleotides are TGTGCCAGCAGGTTGGGAGGAGGCCATCAGCCCCAGCATTTT.

This clonotype was seen ten or more times. This chain joins TRBV7-8 and TRBJ2-7; possibly TRBD2 for D (6 bases). The CDR3 is made up of 15 amino acids. Trimming left V 5 bases short and J 3 bases short, with 17 bases between. CDR1 is SGHVS and CDR2 is FQNEAQ in the germline V gene. CDR3 nucleotide sequence: TGTGCCAGCAGCGCAAGAACCGGGACTGGCTACGAGCAGTACTTC. Encoded protein: CASSARTGTGYEQYF. The complete variable domain, with remaining parts taken from reference TRBV7-8 and TRBJ2-7, reads GAGVSQSPRYKVAKRGQDVALRCDPISGHVSLFWYQQALGQGPEFLTYFQNEAQLDKSGLPSDRFFAERPEGSVSTLKIQRTQQEDSAVYLCASSARTGTGYEQYFGPGTRLTVT.